This passage covers 22 T cell receptor beta chains from one sample sequenced in a study of chemoradiotherapy in HPV16-positive cancers. Repertoires were generated with immunoSEQ multiplex PCR, while TCRdb's copy carries only in-frame clones and drops some. The data contain around 7,000 clones, around 82% of them singletons. The sample here was tumor tissue, taken from a patient who underwent chemoradiotherapy. The receptors stem from a human donor with HPV-associated anogenital cancer.

In its sample, this clone was seen a few times. This rearrangement joins TRBV6-6 to TRBJ1-2; D is possibly TRBD1 (6 bases). Germline lookup yields CDR1 MNHNY and CDR2 SVGAGI (reference sequence). The CDR3 length is 14 residues. V shed 5 bases and J shed 4 bases, with 14 bases lying between them. DNA of the CDR3: TGTGCCAGCAGTGCGACAGGTTGGAGCTATGGCTACACCTTC. The encoded protein is CASSATGWSYGYTF.

The rearrangement joins TRBV11-2 to TRBJ2-2; 9 bases agree with TRBD1. V lost 1 base to trimming and J lost 7 bases; unmatched junction nucleotides: 4. Germline V gene sequence: CDR1 SGHAT, CDR2 FQNNGV. The CDR3 totals 15 residues. The CDR3 sequence is CASSLVGQGSGELFF. CDR3 DNA: TGTGCCAGCAGCTTAGTGGGACAGGGTAGCGGGGAGCTGTTTTTT.

The chain carries TRBV28 and TRBJ2-5; either TRBD1 or TRBD2 may fit D (6 bases each). In germline, CDR1 is MDHEN, CDR2 SYDVKM. CDR3 size: 13 residues. The V end was cut by 8 bases, the J end by 5 bases, with 15 bases between. In nucleotides, the CDR3 is TGTGCCAGCTCATTGGGGGGCAGGGAGACCCAGTACTTC. Protein: CASSLGGRETQYF.

CDR3: CSAPLLNTQYF. CDR3 sequence (DNA): TGCAGTGCTCCGCTACTAAATACGCAGTATTTT. The chain uses TRBV20-1 and TRBJ2-3, with D uncertain. V lost 5 bases and J 7 bases, leaving 10 bases between the germline ends. Germline V gene data show CDR1 as DFQATT and CDR2 as SNEGSKA (reference sequence). The CDR3 length is 11 residues.

This rearrangement joins TRBV7-2 to TRBJ2-5; no clear D. V was cut by 5 bases and J by 4 bases, with 14 bases left in between. Germline CDR1 is SGHTA and CDR2 is FQGNSA. The CDR3 loop spans 14 amino acids. The CDR3 region is CASSPDLPGETQYF. CDR3 coding DNA: TGTGCCAGCAGCCCGGACCTTCCGGGAGAGACCCAGTACTTC.

The chain has TRBV12-5 and TRBJ1-4, with D hard to call. Germline CDR1 LGHNT, CDR2 FRNRAP. This CDR3 spans 16 amino acids. V shed 1 base and J shed 2 bases, with 11 bases lying between them. CDR3 protein: CASGLGAATTNEKLFF. As DNA, the CDR3 is TGTGCTAGTGGTTTGGGGGCAGCTACGACTAATGAAAAACTGTTTTTT.

The CDR3 coding sequence is TGTGCCTGGAGGGGGGGACAGGGTTCCGCCAATGAGCAGTTCTTC. It yields the protein CAWRGGQGSANEQFF. V usage is TRBV30 and J usage is TRBJ2-1; 9 bases fit TRBD1. The V gene's germline CDR1 is GTSNPN and CDR2 SVGIG (reference sequence). CDR3 size: 15 residues. V dropped 3 bases and J dropped 6; count of bases not matched to a gene: 9.

The rearrangement links TRBV13 to TRBJ2-2; D is undetermined. V was pared by 6 bases and J by 5 bases, with 7 bases between. CDR1 and CDR2 from the germline V gene are PRHDT and FYEKMQ (reference sequence). This CDR3 is built from 12 residues. The CDR3 DNA follows: TGTGCCAGCAGATTTATTACCGGGGAGCTGTTTTTT. Encoded protein: CASRFITGELFF.

This clone was recorded a few times. This rearrangement joins TRBV4-2 to TRBJ2-7, with TRBD1 identical over 7 bases. V lost 1 base and J lost 0; bases outside the gene matches: 12. CDR3 length: 18 residues. Germline V gene lookup returns CDR1 LGHNA and CDR2 YNFKEQ. The CDR3 loop reads CASSQALGTDTFSYEQYF. CDR3 coding DNA: TGTGCCAGCAGCCAAGCCTTGGGGACAGATACATTCTCCTACGAGCAGTACTTC.

The rearrangement links TRBV19 to TRBJ2-2; possibly TRBD1 for D (6 bases). Deletions cut 5 bases from V and 1 base from J, with 11 bases between. CDR3 size: 15 residues. Germline CDR1 LNHDA, CDR2 SQIVND (reference sequence). CDR3 DNA: TGTGCCAGTAGTCCCTTGGACAGGAACACCGGGGAGCTGTTTTTT. Its translation is CASSPLDRNTGELFF.

The chain has TRBV5-6 and TRBJ2-5, with D perhaps given as TRBD1 or TRBD2 (6 bases each). CDR1 and CDR2 (germline): SGHDT, YYEEEE. The CDR3 covers 14 residues. Trimming left V 4 bases short and J 5 bases short, with 15 bases between. The CDR3 coding sequence is TGTGCCAGCAGCGGACGCGAGGGGGGTGAGACCCAGTACTTC. Amino acids: CASSGREGGETQYF.

V and J are TRBV28 and TRBJ1-5; 8 positions agree with TRBD1. Germline CDR1 and CDR2: MDHEN and SYDVKM. The CDR3 spans 16 residues. The V gene end was trimmed by 4 bases and the J gene end by 7 bases; junction bases not matched to a gene: 12. CDR3 nucleotides: TGTGCCAGCAGTTCCCGGGGACAGGTGTGGGGGCAGCCCCAGCATTTT. It yields the protein CASSSRGQVWGQPQHF. The full variable domain, rest sourced from reference TRBV28 and TRBJ1-5, is DVKVTQSSRYLVKRTGEKVFLECVQDMDHENMFWYRQDPGLGLRLIYFSYDVKMKEKGDIPEGYSVSREKKERFSLILESASTNQTSMYLCASSSRGQVWGQPQHFGDGTRLSIL.

V gene TRBV2 combines with J gene TRBJ1-2; D uncertain. The germline V gene encodes CDR1 SNHLY and CDR2 FYNNEI. The CDR3 consists of 13 residues. V was clipped by 4 bases and J by 2 bases, with 8 bases between them. In DNA, the CDR3 is TGTGCCAGCAGTGGCACAGCGAACTATGGCTACACCTTC. It encodes CASSGTANYGYTF. Filled out from reference TRBV2 and TRBJ1-2, the complete variable domain reads EPEVTQTPSHQVTQMGQEVILRCVPISNHLYFYWYRQILGQKVEFLVSFYNNEISEKSEIFDDQFSVERPDGSNFTLKIRSTKLEDSAMYFCASSGTANYGYTFGSGTRLTVV.

The chain joins TRBV30 to TRBJ2-2; the D is unclear. The germline CDR1 and CDR2 sequences are GTSNPN and SVGIG (reference sequence). This CDR3 is 13 amino acids long. With 3 bases removed from V and 7 bases from J, the gap between germline ends came to 12 bases. The CDR3 coding sequence is TGTGCCTGGAGCCCCCAAGCTCTCGGGGAGCTGTTTTTT. Translating it yields CAWSPQALGELFF. Together with reference TRBV30 and TRBJ2-2, the CDR3 gives the full variable domain: SQTIHQWPATLVQPVGSPLSLECTVEGTSNPNLYWYRQAAGRGLQLLFYSVGIGQISSEVPQNLSASRPQDRQFILSSKKLLLSDSGFYLCAWSPQALGELFFGEGSRLTVL.

The chain employs TRBV18 and TRBJ1-6; 8 nucleotides line up with TRBD1. Germline V gene sequence: CDR1 KGHSH, CDR2 LQKENI. The CDR3 consists of 15 residues. The junction had 8 bases not matched to a gene; V was cut back by 3 bases and J by 10 bases. CDR3 in amino acids: CASSPGGTGESPLHF. The CDR3 DNA reads as TGTGCCAGCTCACCGGGAGGGACAGGTGAATCACCCCTCCACTTT.

With respect to this clone: The same CDR3 can be traced to other DNA sequences in this sample. The chain recombines TRBV10-3 with TRBJ1-2; D perhaps matches TRBD1 (5 bases). Trimming pared 0 bases from V and 4 bases from J, leaving 9 bases between. The CDR3 consists of 14 residues. CDR1 and CDR2 (germline): ENHRY, SYGVKD. In DNA, the CDR3 is TGTGCCATCAGTGAGTCGTCGGGACCCTATGGCTACACCTTC. This encodes CAISESSGPYGYTF.

This rearrangement joins TRBV9 to TRBJ1-5; D gene unclear. CDR3 length equals 14 residues. V lost 0 bases and J lost 4, with 8 bases in between. From germline, CDR1 is SGDLS and CDR2 YYNGEE. CDR3 coding DNA: TGTGCCAGCAGCGTAGGGCCAGGAAATCAGCCCCAGCATTTT. Protein product: CASSVGPGNQPQHF.

The rearrangement links TRBV30 to TRBJ2-2; TRBD2 might be the D (6 bases). CDR3 length: 13 amino acids. Germline V lookup: CDR1 GTSNPN, CDR2 SVGIG (reference sequence). The V end was cut by 5 bases, the J end by 3 bases, with 10 bases between. CDR3 nucleotide sequence: TGTGCCTGGTCTAGCGTTCACACCGGGGAGCTGTTTTTT. Its translation is CAWSSVHTGELFF. Together with reference TRBV30 and TRBJ2-2, the CDR3 gives the full variable domain: SQTIHQWPATLVQPVGSPLSLECTVEGTSNPNLYWYRQAAGRGLQLLFYSVGIGQISSEVPQNLSASRPQDRQFILSSKKLLLSDSGFYLCAWSSVHTGELFFGEGSRLTVL.

V gene TRBV27 combines with J gene TRBJ1-1; 9 bases are a match to TRBD1. The CDR3 runs to 17 residues. Germline lookup yields CDR1 MNHEY and CDR2 SMNVEV (reference sequence). The V segment lost 4 bases and the J segment 4 bases; nucleotides outside the gene matches: 13. The chain's CDR3 is CASSSPSQGAFGTEAFF. The CDR3, as DNA: TGTGCCAGCAGTTCCCCCTCACAGGGGGCATTTGGCACTGAAGCTTTCTTT.

The chain combines TRBV7-2 with TRBJ1-3; 7 nucleotides align to TRBD1. V shed 6 bases and J 2 bases; nucleotides not matched to a gene: 4. The length of the CDR3 is 14 residues. The germline V gene encodes CDR1 SGHTA and CDR2 FQGNSA. In nucleotides, the CDR3 is TGTGCCAGCAGGCCCGACAGGGCTGGAAACACCATATATTTT. It yields the protein CASRPDRAGNTIYF.

The genes are TRBV7-9 and TRBJ1-2; 9 bases are shared with TRBD1. Germline loops: CDR1 SEHNR, CDR2 FQNEAQ (reference sequence). Unmatched junction bases numbered 7, after V lost 1 base and J lost 4 bases. CDR3 length: 16 amino acids. The CDR3 DNA follows: TGTGCCAGCAGCTTAGGCGGGGACAGGGTAATCTATGGCTACACCTTC. It specifies CASSLGGDRVIYGYTF.

This clone turned up a few times. V and J are TRBV2 and TRBJ2-7, with D possibly TRBD1 on 5 matching bases. CDR1 is SNHLY, CDR2 FYNNEI, per germline. Trimming took 6 bases from V and 2 from J, leaving 8 bases between them. This CDR3 is built from 12 residues. CDR3 in DNA: TGTGCCAGCAGAGGGGAAACCTACGAGCAGTACTTC. It yields the protein CASRGETYEQYF.